A single sample gave rise to the 31 T cell receptor beta chains below, sequenced in a study of T cells in Graves' hyperthyroidism and ophthalmopathy. The source material, RNA transcripts, was used to amplify TCR beta CDR3 regions. TCR CDR3 regions were first amplified by RT-PCR with HTBI primers. TCRdb re-analysed the multiplex PCR reads in MiXCR, keeping a single row per CDR3 protein. The table has about 360,000 distinct CDR3 sequences, about 13% seen once. The source material was blood. These receptors were collected from a woman aged 18-29 years with Graves' hyperthyroidism.

A note on this clonotype: A read error may explain this, as a much larger clone is one base away. The CDR3 nucleotides read TGTGCCAGCAGGGCGGAACAGGAAAATGAAAAACTGTTTTTT. It encodes CASRAEQENEKLFF. The chain joins TRBV2 to TRBJ1-4; D possibly corresponds to TRBD1 (5 bases). V was clipped by 6 bases and J by 5 bases, with 13 bases between them. CDR1 SNHLY and CDR2 FYNNEI come from the germline V gene. The CDR3 covers 14 residues.

Many counts were recorded for this clonotype. The rearrangement uses TRBV20-1 and TRBJ2-3, with TRBD1 matching over 9 bases. Trimming at V came to 6 bases and at J to 7 bases, leaving 8 bases not matched to a gene. CDR1 is DFQATT, CDR2 SNEGSKA, per germline (reference sequence). The CDR3 contains 13 residues. The CDR3 protein is CSAQPGTGHTQYF. CDR3 bases: TGCAGTGCCCAACCCGGGACAGGGCATACGCAGTATTTT.

The sample holds many counts of this clonotype. V gene TRBV10-3 combines with J gene TRBJ2-1; D possibly corresponds to TRBD1 (5 bases). V lost 5 bases and J lost 6, with 8 bases in between. The CDR3 has 12 amino acids. From germline, CDR1 is ENHRY and CDR2 SYGVKD. This chain's CDR3 is CAISPRGNEQFF. The CDR3 nucleotides are TGTGCCATCAGTCCTAGGGGCAATGAGCAGTTCTTC.

This rearrangement joins TRBV7-9 to TRBJ1-6; D is possibly TRBD1 (5 bases). The CDR3 totals 18 residues. V lost 3 bases and J lost 1, with 16 bases in between. CDR1 is SEHNR, CDR2 FQNEAQ, per germline (reference sequence). In nucleotides, the CDR3 is TGTGCCAGCAGCTTGGGAGGGGTCCAACGATCCTATAATTCACCCCTCCACTTT. It specifies CASSLGGVQRSYNSPLHF.

This clonotype was recorded many times. The J gene is TRBJ1-1, the V gene TRBV18, with D unclear. V was pared by 0 bases and J by 1 base, with 9 bases between. The CDR3 is made up of 15 amino acids. Germline V gene data show CDR1 as KGHSH and CDR2 as LQKENI. DNA of the CDR3: TGTGCCAGCTCACCACCCTCAATGGGGAACACTGAAGCTTTCTTT. This codes for CASSPPSMGNTEAFF.

Ten or more counts support this clonotype. The rearrangement links TRBV6-1 to TRBJ2-7, with 8 bases lining up with TRBD1. Trimming cost V 2 bases and J 4 bases; bases outside gene matches: 7. The germline V gene has CDR1 MNHNS and CDR2 SASEGT. There are 15 residues in the CDR3. CDR3 in DNA: TGTGCCAGCAGTGAAAGGGCCAGGGGGCGATACGAGCAGTACTTC. Protein sequence: CASSERARGRYEQYF.

The sample holds many counts of this clonotype. The gene calls are TRBV6-1 and TRBJ1-1, with 8 bases fitting TRBD1. V was pared by 6 bases and J by 3 bases, with 3 bases of the junction left unmatched. The CDR3 length is 13 residues. CDR1 and CDR2 (germline): MNHNS, SASEGT. CDR3 loop: CASRGQVDTEAFF. The DNA of the CDR3 is TGTGCCAGCAGGGGACAGGTGGACACTGAAGCTTTCTTT.

This clonotype was detected only a few times. The junction does not match germline at one end; this may be a read error. The rearrangement joins TRBV2 to TRBJ2-2; 13 bases map to TRBD2. Germline V lookup: CDR1 SNHLY, CDR2 FYNNEI. The CDR3 is made up of 16 amino acids. The CDR3 spells CAGRKGLAGAPGELFF. CDR3 coding DNA: TGTGCCGGCAGGAAAGGACTAGCGGGAGCTCCCGGGGAGCTGTTTTTT.

Of note for this clonotype: This may be a read error: a much more frequent sequence differs by one nucleotide. The chain recombines TRBV7-8 with TRBJ2-1, with 10 bases that match TRBD2. V shed 6 bases, J shed 6 bases, and the junction held 8 bases outside the gene matches. The CDR3 covers 15 residues. From germline, CDR1 is SGHVS and CDR2 FQNEAQ. CDR3 loop: CASSSASGSPNEQFF. CDR3 DNA: TGTGCCAGCAGTTCAGCTAGCGGGAGTCCCAATGAGCAGTTCTTC.

This clonotype was detected many times. This chain links TRBV7-2 with TRBJ2-1; 8 bases match TRBD1. Trimming removed 1 base from V and 0 bases from J; junction bases left unmatched: 8. The germline gives CDR1 SGHTA, CDR2 FQGNSA. The CDR3 is 18 amino acids. The CDR3, as DNA: TGTGCCAGCAGCTTAGGGCAGGGGGCCTCTAGCTCCTACAATGAGCAGTTCTTC. Translated, it gives CASSLGQGASSSYNEQFF.

CDR3 DNA: TGCAGTGCTAGAGGTTTCGTCCGGCCTCCGGGGGAAAACATTCAGTACTTC. It yields the protein CSARGFVRPPGENIQYF. The V gene is TRBV20-1, the J gene TRBJ2-4; D might be TRBD2 (6 bases). Trimming pared 1 base from V and 5 bases from J, leaving 21 bases between. CDR3 size: 17 residues. Germline CDR1 reads DFQATT; CDR2 reads SNEGSKA (reference sequence).

This clonotype was detected ten times or more. The CDR3 spells CASSLGLGEKLFF. The CDR3 region has the DNA TGTGCCAGCAGTTTAGGGCTCGGTGAAAAACTGTTTTTT. The rearrangement links TRBV28 to TRBJ1-4; D remains ambiguous. Trimming took off 2 bases at V and 7 bases at J, with 8 bases between the two ends. CDR1 is MDHEN and CDR2 is SYDVKM in the germline V gene. This CDR3 is 13 amino acids long.

This clonotype was detected many times. The chain combines TRBV20-1 with TRBJ2-1, with 15 bases matching TRBD2. The CDR3 has 14 residues. The V segment lost 6 bases and the J segment 8 bases; nucleotides outside the gene matches: 5. Germline values: CDR1 DFQATT, CDR2 SNEGSKA (reference sequence). Here the CDR3 DNA reads TGCAGTGCGCCCGGGACTAGCGGGAGGTATGAGCAGTTCTTC. It specifies CSAPGTSGRYEQFF.

This clonotype was detected ten times or more. V gene TRBV28 combines with J gene TRBJ2-6; a possible D gene is TRBD1 (5 bases). This CDR3 spans 18 amino acids. Trimming pared 2 bases from V and 0 bases from J, leaving 14 bases between. Germline CDR1 and CDR2: MDHEN and SYDVKM. CDR3 coding DNA: TGTGCCAGCAGTTTACGCGGACACAGTAGCTCTGGGGCCAACGTCCTGACTTTC. Residues: CASSLRGHSSSGANVLTF.

This clonotype was recorded many times. The chain combines TRBV3-1 with TRBJ2-7, with 8 bases that match TRBD1. The junction had 5 bases not matched to a gene; V was cut back by 3 bases and J by 4 bases. Germline CDR1 LGHDT, CDR2 YNNKEL (reference sequence). The CDR3 is 14 amino acids. DNA of the CDR3: TGTGCCAGCAGCCACAGGGGGCTCCATTACGAGCAGTACTTC. Its protein is CASSHRGLHYEQYF.

This clonotype has ten or more counts. The chain couples TRBV24-1 to TRBJ1-5; D is unresolved. V was cut by 4 bases and J by 0 bases, with 6 bases left in between. Germline assignment: CDR1 KGHDR and CDR2 SFDVKD. The CDR3 is 14 residues long. The CDR3 DNA reads as TGTGCCACCAGTGACCAAGATAGCAATCAGCCCCAGCATTTT. It translates to CATSDQDSNQPQHF.

This clonotype was seen at least ten times. The chain is built from TRBV7-9 and TRBJ1-5; D may be TRBD1 (6 bases). CDR1 is SEHNR and CDR2 is FQNEAQ in the germline V gene (reference sequence). The CDR3 loop spans 14 amino acids. The ends were cut back, 5 bases at V and 7 bases at J, with 15 bases in the middle. The CDR3 sequence: CASSKGGKWQPQHF. The CDR3 nucleotides are TGTGCCAGCAGCAAGGGGGGTAAATGGCAGCCCCAGCATTTT.

This clonotype was counted many times. This chain uses TRBV27 with TRBJ2-5, with 9 positions matching TRBD2. The CDR3 has 15 residues. CDR1 is MNHEY and CDR2 is SMNVEV in the germline V gene (reference sequence). The J segment lost 5 bases and the V segment lost 3 bases, leaving 7 bases of the junction unmatched. DNA of the CDR3: TGTGCCAGCAGTTTTGCGGGAGGGCGTTGGGAGACCCAGTACTTC. Encoded protein: CASSFAGGRWETQYF.

This clonotype was seen a handful of times. V is TRBV4-3 and J is TRBJ2-3; D gene ambiguous. Trimming left V 1 base short and J 2 bases short, with 16 bases between. Germline CDR1 is LGHNA and CDR2 is YSLEER. CDR3 length: 17 residues. The CDR3 coding sequence is TGCGCCAGCAGCCAAGGCTCCGCTACGGATAACACAGATACGCAGTATTTT. Its protein is CASSQGSATDNTDTQYF.

This clonotype has only a few counts. The V call is TRBV10-3, the J call TRBJ2-1, with 10 bases lining up with TRBD2. After removal of 7 bases from V and 5 bases from J, the junction contained 5 bases not matched to a gene. The CDR3 loop spans 14 amino acids. The germline V gene encodes CDR1 ENHRY and CDR2 SYGVKD. The CDR3 loop is CAINKRGGNNEQFF. DNA for the CDR3: TGTGCCATCAATAAGCGGGGGGGAAACAATGAGCAGTTCTTC.

This clonotype was seen ten or more times. The rearrangement links TRBV6-1 to TRBJ2-5; 14 bases line up with TRBD2. The V and J ends lost 5 bases and 7 bases, in that order; junction bases with no gene match: 6. The CDR3 length is 15 residues. Germline-derived CDR1 and CDR2 are MNHNS and SASEGT. In DNA form, the CDR3 reads TGTGCCAGCAGTAAGACTAGCGGGAGGGGAGGGACCCAGTACTTC. Translated: CASSKTSGRGGTQYF.

This clonotype has at least ten counts. The chain recombines TRBV5-1 with TRBJ1-4; TRBD1 matches at 10 bases. V lost 4 bases, J lost 8 bases, and 2 bases stayed unmatched. This CDR3 has 13 residues. Germline CDR1 is SGHRS and CDR2 is YFSETQ. For the CDR3, the DNA is TGCGCCAGCAGCGGGACAGGGGAAGAAAAACTGTTTTTT. Translation gives CASSGTGEEKLFF.

This clonotype was seen a few times. The V gene is TRBV19, the J gene TRBJ1-5, with 7 bases identical to TRBD1. V trimming: 7 bases; J trimming: 0 bases; junction bases outside the gene matches: 6. Per germline, CDR1 LNHDA and CDR2 SQIVND (reference sequence). CDR3 length: 15 amino acids. CDR3 DNA sequence: TGTGCCAGTACCCCGGACAGGAATAGCAATCAGCCCCAGCATTTT. Translation gives CASTPDRNSNQPQHF.

This clonotype was seen repeatedly, ten times or more. This chain connects TRBV20-1 to TRBJ1-2; no firm D call. Trimming took off 5 bases at V and 7 bases at J, with 26 bases between the two ends. The CDR3 spans 16 residues. Germline V gives CDR1 DFQATT, CDR2 SNEGSKA (reference sequence). Here the CDR3 DNA reads TGCAGTGCTGGCCGGGGTGGCGGAACAAGCGCCTCTGGCTACACCTTC. This sequence encodes CSAGRGGGTSASGYTF.

In its sample, this clonotype was seen many times. The V gene is TRBV29-1, the J gene TRBJ2-3; TRBD2 agrees at 8 bases. With 6 bases clipped from V and 0 bases from J, the junction kept 5 bases outside the gene matches. Germline assignment: CDR1 SQVTM and CDR2 ANQGSEA. This CDR3 spans 14 amino acids. CDR3 region: CSVRAGASTDTQYF. The CDR3 nucleotides read TGCAGCGTAAGAGCGGGAGCCAGCACAGATACGCAGTATTTT.

The table lists this clonotype with many counts. The rearrangement links TRBV28 to TRBJ1-1; tentatively, D is TRBD1 (6 bases). The CDR3 spans 18 residues. Trimming removed 3 bases at V and 2 bases at J, with 22 bases between. Looked up from germline, CDR1 is MDHEN and CDR2 is SYDVKM. The CDR3 coding sequence is TGTGCCAGCAGTTTGTCGGGGGTGACAGGCTCTCAAAACACTGAAGCTTTCTTT. Translated: CASSLSGVTGSQNTEAFF.

This clonotype was observed at least ten times. V and J are TRBV6-2 or TRBV6-3 and TRBJ2-5; D is uncertain. CDR1 is MNHEY, CDR2 SVGEGT, per germline. The CDR3 consists of 13 residues. Deletions cut 6 bases from V and 4 bases from J, with 12 bases between. The DNA for the CDR3 is TGTGCCAGCAGCTACACTTGGAGAGAGACCCAGTACTTC. It is translated as CASSYTWRETQYF.

This clonotype has a count of ten or more. The chain carries TRBV9 and TRBJ2-3; D gene ambiguous. There are 12 residues in the CDR3. Between the trimmed V and J ends, which lost 0 bases and 11 bases, there was a span of 10 bases. Germline-derived CDR1 and CDR2 are SGDLS and YYNGEE. The CDR3 DNA sequence: TGTGCCAGCAGCGTAGAGGCTAGTAAGCAGTATTTT. Amino acids: CASSVEASKQYF.

Ten or more counts support this clonotype. V gene TRBV28 combines with J gene TRBJ2-5; 7 bases fit TRBD1. Germline-derived CDR1 and CDR2 are MDHEN and SYDVKM. With V trimmed by 5 bases and J by 3 bases, 9 bases remained unmatched. The CDR3 length is 15 residues. The CDR3 loop reads CASSQRGQLEETQYF. For the CDR3, the DNA is TGTGCCAGCAGTCAGAGGGGACAGCTTGAAGAGACCCAGTACTTC.

This clonotype was detected many times. This sequence joins TRBV2 and TRBJ2-3; the match to TRBD2 covers 7 bases. J lost 6 bases, V lost 8 bases, and 14 bases had no gene match. The germline V gene encodes CDR1 SNHLY and CDR2 FYNNEI. The CDR3 spans 15 residues. As DNA, the CDR3 is TGTGCCAGCTCTGGGCGGGGGTCTCCAGGGGATACGCAGTATTTT. Translation gives CASSGRGSPGDTQYF.

A few counts support this clonotype. The J gene is TRBJ2-7, the V gene TRBV5-4; D gene ambiguous. This CDR3 is 14 amino acids long. The germline CDR1 and CDR2 sequences are SGHNT and YYREEE (reference sequence). V lost 0 bases and J 2 bases, leaving 9 bases between the germline ends. CDR3 nucleotides: TGTGCCAGCAGCTTGGAGACGGATCCCTACGAGCAGTACTTC. This encodes CASSLETDPYEQYF.